The rows below give T cell receptor beta chains drawn from one sample of a study of T cells in Graves' hyperthyroidism and ophthalmopathy. In TCRdb, the multiplex PCR reads were re-called with MiXCR into one record per CDR3 protein. The table has a few hundred thousand distinct CDR3 sequences, less than 20% seen once. Input material: blood. All receptors come from a woman aged 25 to 45 with Graves' hyperthyroidism. Each CDR3 is given with its conserved first and last residue. The D gene is left open where the match is weak. Size tells how often a clone was seen (once, few, many) or the class of an expanded clone, and some rows leave it out.

clone_size	d_call	v_call	j_call	cdr3_nt	cdr3_aa
many	TRBD1	TRBV3-1	TRBJ2-7	TGTGCCAGCAGCCCATCGCGACAGGGAAGCTCCTACGAGCAGTACTTC	CASSPSRQGSSYEQYF
-	TRBD1	TRBV11-3	TRBJ2-6	TGTGCCAGCAGCTTAGATAGGTGGACAGGGTTCTTCTCTGGGGCCAACGTCCTGACTTTC	CASSLDRWTGFFSGANVLTF
many	TRBD1	TRBV7-9	TRBJ2-1	TGTGCCAGCAGCGTACGACAGGGGGTAGGGGGATACAATGAGCAGTTCTTC	CASSVRQGVGGYNEQFF
few	-	TRBV19	TRBJ2-1	TGTGCCAGTAGTTGGACAACCGGAAATGAGCAGTTCTTC	CASSWTTGNEQFF
few	-	TRBV27	TRBJ1-2	TGTGCCAGCAGTTTTCCGACGCCCGAAATTGGACCATTCGGCTATGGCTACACCTTC	CASSFPTPEIGPFGYGYTF
few	TRBD1	TRBV28	TRBJ2-3	TGTGCCAGCAGGACTAACACCCCGGGACAGGGAGACTATAGCACAGATACGCAGTATTTT	CASRTNTPGQGDYSTDTQYF
many	-	TRBV10-3	TRBJ1-2	TGTGCCACCTCGTGGGGCAGGGAATATGGCTACACCTTC	CATSWGREYGYTF
few	-	TRBV2	TRBJ2-4	TGTGCCAGCAGTGAGAGGGGCCGGTGGACGTTAAACATTCAGTACTTC	CASSERGRWTLNIQYF
many	-	TRBV27	TRBJ2-1	TGTGCCAGCAGCTTAGGCAATGAGCAGTTCTTC	CASSLGNEQFF
many	-	TRBV29-1	TRBJ2-5	TGCAGCGTTGCGAATCCCAGGGGCTCCCAAAGGGAGACCCAGTACTTC	CSVANPRGSQRETQYF
few	-	TRBV7-9	TRBJ2-1	TGTGCCAGCAGCTTAGGTTTTACCGGAGACAATGAGCAGTTCTTC	CASSLGFTGDNEQFF
many	TRBD2	TRBV20-1	TRBJ2-3	TGCAGTGCTACGGCGTATAGCGGGAGTGGAAATACGCAGTATTTT	CSATAYSGSGNTQYF
many	-	TRBV5-5	TRBJ2-7	TGTGCCAGCAGCTCTGAGCTAGCGATCTACTACGAGCAGTACTTC	CASSSELAIYYEQYF
many	-	TRBV28	TRBJ1-1	TGTGCCAGCAGTTTATCCCTAAGACAGAAGCACACTGAAGCTTTCTTT	CASSLSLRQKHTEAFF
many	-	TRBV12-3/TRBV12-4	TRBJ2-3	TGTGCCAGCAGTGACCTCACAGATACGCAGTATTTT	CASSDLTDTQYF
-	-	TRBV28	TRBJ2-7	TGTGCCAGCAGTTTAGACACTTCCTACAAGCAGTACTTC	CASSLDTSYKQYF
-	-	TRBV7-3	TRBJ1-1	TGTGCCAGCAGCCAAGGCGGGGAAGGCACTGAAGCTTTCTTT	CASSQGGEGTEAFF
many	-	TRBV28	TRBJ2-4	TGTGCCAGCAGTCATCGGAGAGACCGCGGGAACATTCAGTACTTC	CASSHRRDRGNIQYF
many	-	TRBV7-9	TRBJ2-1	TGTGCCAGCACCCCCGCGGGTGGCTCCTACAATGAGCAGTTCTTC	CASTPAGGSYNEQFF
-	-	TRBV7-2	TRBJ1-5	TGTGCCAGCAGCTTAGTCGTAGAGGATCAGCCCCAGCATTTT	CASSLVVEDQPQHF
many	-	TRBV2	TRBJ2-4	TGTGCCAGCAGAGCACAAATTTGGACGGGACTAGCCAAAAACATTCAGTACTTC	CASRAQIWTGLAKNIQYF
many	-	TRBV10-3	TRBJ2-7	TGTGCCATCAGTGATAACGGACAGAAGATCACCTACGAGCAGTACTTC	CAISDNGQKITYEQYF
-	-	TRBV4-1	TRBJ1-1	TGCGCCAGCAGCCACCCGGGGGGGAGAGCTTTCTTT	CASSHPGGRAFF
many	TRBD1	TRBV7-9	TRBJ1-1	TGTGCCAGCAGCGCGACAGGGTCTGAAGCTTTCTTT	CASSATGSEAFF
many	TRBD1	TRBV6-2/TRBV6-3	TRBJ1-5	TGTGCCAGCAGTCCCGGGACAGGGCGAATCAATCAGCCCCAGCATTTT	CASSPGTGRINQPQHF
-	TRBD1	TRBV30	TRBJ2-6	TGTGCCTGGGCAAATGACAGGGGAAACTCTGGGGCCAACGTCCTGACTTTC	CAWANDRGNSGANVLTF
many	TRBD1	TRBV30	TRBJ2-3	TGTGCCTGGGACCGGACAGGATCTTTTACGCAGTATTTT	CAWDRTGSFTQYF
-	-	TRBV9	TRBJ2-2	TGTGCCAGCAGCGCTCTAAGCTTGAACACCGGGGAGCTGTTTTTT	CASSALSLNTGELFF
-	-	TRBV20-1	TRBJ2-7	TGCAGTGCGACAAGCCGGAGAATCCCCTACGAGCAGTACTTC	CSATSRRIPYEQYF
-	TRBD2	TRBV3-1	TRBJ2-2	TGTGCCAGCAGCCATCAGCTGTCGCTTGCTGGTGGACTAGCGGTCACCGGGGAGCTGTTTTTT	CASSHQLSLAGGLAVTGELFF
many	-	TRBV4-1	TRBJ2-7	TGCGCCAGCAGCCAAGACGGGAGCGCCGAAGAGCAGTACTTC	CASSQDGSAEEQYF
-	-	TRBV20-1	TRBJ2-2	TGCAGTGCTAGGGGGGCTCTAAACACCGGGGAGCTGTTTTTT	CSARGALNTGELFF
many	TRBD1	TRBV30	TRBJ1-1	TGTGCCTGGCAAGGTGACAGGGTATCTGAAGCTTTCTTT	CAWQGDRVSEAFF
many	TRBD2	TRBV30	TRBJ2-7	TGTGCCTGGAGGGCACTAGCGGTACCCTACGAGCAGTACTTC	CAWRALAVPYEQYF
-	-	TRBV9	TRBJ2-3	TGTGCCAGCAGCGTAGCCCCCCCAGGGGGCACAGATACGCAGTATTTT	CASSVAPPGGTDTQYF
many	-	TRBV27	TRBJ1-2	TGTGCCAGCAGCTCTACAGGGATCGGCTACACCTTC	CASSSTGIGYTF
-	-	TRBV11-2	TRBJ1-2	TGTGCCAGCAGCTTTACCCCGGCAGGCATCTATGGCTACACCTTC	CASSFTPAGIYGYTF
many	TRBD1	TRBV20-1	TRBJ2-7	TGCAGTGCTGGCTTGGGACAGGGGAGATACGAGCAGTACTTC	CSAGLGQGRYEQYF
few	TRBD2	TRBV19	TRBJ2-2	TGTGCCAGTACCCCCGCGGGAGGGCCGTTTAACACCGGGGAGCTGTTTTTT	CASTPAGGPFNTGELFF
many	-	TRBV11-2	TRBJ1-2	TGTGCCAGCAGCTTAAATACAGAGTATGGCTACACCTTC	CASSLNTEYGYTF
many	TRBD2	TRBV18	TRBJ2-1	TGTGCCAGCTCACAACGGGAGCGGGAGTCGTATGAGCAGTTCTTC	CASSQRERESYEQFF
-	-	TRBV27	TRBJ1-4	TGTGCCAGCAGTACACCGGATGAAAAACTGTTTTTT	CASSTPDEKLFF
many	-	TRBV20-1	TRBJ2-7	TGCAGTGCTAGGGACCGCGGGGACGAGCAGTACTTC	CSARDRGDEQYF
many	-	TRBV30	TRBJ1-6	TGTGCCTGGAGTGAAGGCAATAATTCACCCCTCCACTTT	CAWSEGNNSPLHF
few	-	TRBV11-1	TRBJ2-1	TGTGCCAGCACCTGGGGGTCCTACAATGAGCAGTTCTTC	CASTWGSYNEQFF
many	-	TRBV3-1	TRBJ1-2	TGTGCCAGCAGCCGCCGGGCAACCCATGGCTACACCTTC	CASSRRATHGYTF
-	TRBD1	TRBV13	TRBJ1-2	TGTGCCAGCGGAGACACAGGGGAGGGTGGCTACACCTTC	CASGDTGEGGYTF
many	-	TRBV6-5	TRBJ2-1	TGTGCCAGCAGTTACTTGGCGGAGAAGTCCTACAATGAGCAGTTCTTC	CASSYLAEKSYNEQFF
-	TRBD1	TRBV27	TRBJ2-5	TGTGCCAGTGGACAGGTTGGGGCTACCCAGTACTTC	CASGQVGATQYF
-	-	TRBV4-2	TRBJ1-2	TGTGCCAGCAGCCAAGTCACAGAATCCTATGGCTACACCTTC	CASSQVTESYGYTF
many	-	TRBV27	TRBJ2-3	TGTGCCATAGGTCGGGGCAGCACAGATACGCAGTATTTT	CAIGRGSTDTQYF
few	TRBD1	TRBV19	TRBJ2-5	TGTGCCAGTAGTACGGTCGACAGGGGGCAAGAGACCCAGTACTTC	CASSTVDRGQETQYF
-	TRBD2	TRBV7-8	TRBJ2-7	TGTGCCAGCAGCTTACGACTAGCCGGGGCCATCGAGCAGTACTTC	CASSLRLAGAIEQYF
many	-	TRBV5-1	TRBJ2-1	TGCGCCAGCAGCTTGAGGTCAGGCTCCTACAATGAGCAGTTCTTC	CASSLRSGSYNEQFF